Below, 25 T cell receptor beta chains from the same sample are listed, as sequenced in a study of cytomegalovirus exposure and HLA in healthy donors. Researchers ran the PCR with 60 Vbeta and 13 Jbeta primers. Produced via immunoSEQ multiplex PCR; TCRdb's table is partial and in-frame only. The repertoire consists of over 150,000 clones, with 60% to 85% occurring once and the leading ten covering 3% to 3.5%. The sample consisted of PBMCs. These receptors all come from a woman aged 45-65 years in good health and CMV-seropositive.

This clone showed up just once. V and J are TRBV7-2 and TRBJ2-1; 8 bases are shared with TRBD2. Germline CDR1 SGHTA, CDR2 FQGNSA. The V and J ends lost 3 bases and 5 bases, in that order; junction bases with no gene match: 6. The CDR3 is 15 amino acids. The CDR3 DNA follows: TGTGCCAGCAGCTTGGGTAGCGGGAACCACAATGAGCAGTTCTTC. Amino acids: CASSLGSGNHNEQFF.

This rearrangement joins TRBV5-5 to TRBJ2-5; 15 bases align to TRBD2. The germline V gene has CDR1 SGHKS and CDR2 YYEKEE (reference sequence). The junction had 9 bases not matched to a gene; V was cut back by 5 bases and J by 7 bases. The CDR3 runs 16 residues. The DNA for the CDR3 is TGTGCCAGCAGATTAGGACTAGCGGGGGGGTGGGGGACCCAGTACTTC. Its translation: CASRLGLAGGWGTQYF.

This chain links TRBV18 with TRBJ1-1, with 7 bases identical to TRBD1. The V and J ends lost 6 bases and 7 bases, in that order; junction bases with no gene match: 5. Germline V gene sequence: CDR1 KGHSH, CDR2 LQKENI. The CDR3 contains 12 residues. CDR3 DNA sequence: TGTGCCAGCTCCAGGACAGGATATGAAGCTTTCTTT. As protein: CASSRTGYEAFF.

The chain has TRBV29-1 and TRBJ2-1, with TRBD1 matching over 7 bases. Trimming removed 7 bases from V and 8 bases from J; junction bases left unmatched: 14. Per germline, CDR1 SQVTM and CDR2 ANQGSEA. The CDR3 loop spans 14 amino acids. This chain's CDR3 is CSASLGDRADEQFF. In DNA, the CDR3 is TGCAGCGCCTCCCTCGGAGACAGGGCGGATGAGCAGTTCTTC.

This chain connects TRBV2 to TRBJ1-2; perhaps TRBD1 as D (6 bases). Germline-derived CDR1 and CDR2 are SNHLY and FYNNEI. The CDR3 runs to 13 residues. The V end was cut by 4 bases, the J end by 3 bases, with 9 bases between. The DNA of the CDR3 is TGTGCCAGCAGTGGCGGGGGCGACTATGGCTACACCTTC. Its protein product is CASSGGGDYGYTF.

CDR3 sequence (DNA): TGTGCCAGCAGCCACCCTGCGGGGGGGTCTGATACGCAGTATTTT. Amino acids: CASSHPAGGSDTQYF. The gene calls are TRBV7-2 and TRBJ2-3; 9 bases are shared with TRBD2. The CDR3 has 15 residues. In germline, CDR1 is SGHTA, CDR2 FQGNSA. J gave up 6 bases and V 5 bases, and 9 bases lay outside the gene matches.

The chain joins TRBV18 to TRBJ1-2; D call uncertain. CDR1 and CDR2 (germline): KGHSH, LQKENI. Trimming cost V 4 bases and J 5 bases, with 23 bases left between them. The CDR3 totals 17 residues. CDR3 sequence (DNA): TGTGCCAGCTCACTCCAAAACGGGGAAATAGCACTATATGGCTACACCTTC. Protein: CASSLQNGEIALYGYTF.

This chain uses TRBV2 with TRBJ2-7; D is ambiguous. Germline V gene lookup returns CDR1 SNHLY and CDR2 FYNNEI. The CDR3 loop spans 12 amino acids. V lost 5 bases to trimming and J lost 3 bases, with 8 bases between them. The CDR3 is CASSQQNYEQYF. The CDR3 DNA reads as TGTGCCAGCAGTCAACAGAACTACGAGCAGTACTTC.

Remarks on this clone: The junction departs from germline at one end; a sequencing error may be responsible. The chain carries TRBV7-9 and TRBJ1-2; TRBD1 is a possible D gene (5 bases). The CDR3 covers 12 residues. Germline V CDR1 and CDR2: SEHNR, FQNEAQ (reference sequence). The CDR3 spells CSSSPETDGYTF. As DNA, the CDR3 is TGTTCCAGCAGCCCAGAGACAGATGGCTACACCTTC.

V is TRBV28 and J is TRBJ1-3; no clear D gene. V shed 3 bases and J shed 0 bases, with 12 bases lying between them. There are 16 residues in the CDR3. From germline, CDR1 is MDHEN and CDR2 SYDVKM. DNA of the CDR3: TGTGCCAGCAGTTTCCACGACTTCAACTCTGGAAACACCATATATTTT. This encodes CASSFHDFNSGNTIYF.

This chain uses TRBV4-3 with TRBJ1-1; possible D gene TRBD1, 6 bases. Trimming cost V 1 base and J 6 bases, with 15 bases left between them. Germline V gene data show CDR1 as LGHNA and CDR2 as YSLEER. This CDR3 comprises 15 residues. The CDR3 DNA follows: TGCGCCAGCAGCCAAGCGGTAAGGGGGGGAGCTGAAGCTTTCTTT. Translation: CASSQAVRGGAEAFF.

As DNA, the CDR3 is TGTGCCAGTAGGCTCGTGGCGACAGGGAAAACTGAAGCTTTCTTT. Amino acids: CASRLVATGKTEAFF. This chain connects TRBV19 to TRBJ1-1; 7 bases map to TRBD1. Germline V gene data show CDR1 as LNHDA and CDR2 as SQIVND (reference sequence). J lost 5 bases, V lost 6 bases, and 12 bases had no gene match. The CDR3 consists of 15 residues. The whole variable domain, filled in from reference TRBV19 and TRBJ1-1, reads DGGITQSPKYLFRKEGQNVTLSCEQNLNHDAMYWYRQDPGQGLRLIYYSQIVNDFQKGDIAEGYSVSREKKESFPLTVTSAQKNPTAFYLCASRLVATGKTEAFFGQGTRLTVV.

Here the CDR3 reads CASSPSGGAGEQFF. The CDR3 nucleotides read TGTGCCAGCAGTCCCAGCGGGGGGGCCGGTGAGCAGTTCTTC. V is TRBV6-5 and J is TRBJ2-1; 10 nucleotides agree with TRBD2. J gave up 9 bases and V 5 bases, and 7 bases lay outside the gene matches. Germline-derived CDR1 and CDR2 are MNHEY and SVGAGI. The CDR3 is 14 amino acids.

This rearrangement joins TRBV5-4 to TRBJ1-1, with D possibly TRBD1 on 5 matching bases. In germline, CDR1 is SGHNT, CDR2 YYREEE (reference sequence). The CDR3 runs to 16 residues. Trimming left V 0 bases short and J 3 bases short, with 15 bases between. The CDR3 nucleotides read TGTGCCAGCAGCTTGGAAAGGGGCGCATGGGACACTGAAGCTTTCTTT. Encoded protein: CASSLERGAWDTEAFF.

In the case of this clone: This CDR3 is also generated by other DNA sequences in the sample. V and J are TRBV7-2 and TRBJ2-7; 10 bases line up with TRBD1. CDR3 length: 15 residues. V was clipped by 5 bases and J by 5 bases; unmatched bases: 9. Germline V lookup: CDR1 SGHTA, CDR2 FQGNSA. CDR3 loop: CASSPRDRGLDEQYF. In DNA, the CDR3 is TGTGCCAGCAGCCCCCGAGACAGGGGGCTAGACGAGCAGTACTTC.

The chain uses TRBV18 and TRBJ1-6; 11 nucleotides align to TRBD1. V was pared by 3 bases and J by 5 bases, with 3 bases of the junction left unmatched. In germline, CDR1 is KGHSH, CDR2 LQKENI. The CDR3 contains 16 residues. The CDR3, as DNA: TGTGCCAGCTCACCTCGGGACAGGGGGGATAATTCACCCCTCCACTTT. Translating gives CASSPRDRGDNSPLHF.

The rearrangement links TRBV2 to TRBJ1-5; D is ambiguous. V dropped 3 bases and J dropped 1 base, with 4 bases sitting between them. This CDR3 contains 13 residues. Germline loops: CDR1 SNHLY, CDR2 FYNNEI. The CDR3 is CASSDRSNQPQHF. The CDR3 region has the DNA TGTGCCAGCAGTGACAGAAGCAATCAGCCCCAGCATTTT.

DNA for the CDR3: TGTGCCAGCTCACCACCGCACAGTTTGGATGGCTACACCTTC. It specifies CASSPPHSLDGYTF. The V and J genes are TRBV18 and TRBJ1-2; D ambiguous. Per germline, CDR1 KGHSH and CDR2 LQKENI. The V and J ends lost 0 bases and 6 bases respectively, with 11 bases between them. This CDR3 is built from 14 residues.

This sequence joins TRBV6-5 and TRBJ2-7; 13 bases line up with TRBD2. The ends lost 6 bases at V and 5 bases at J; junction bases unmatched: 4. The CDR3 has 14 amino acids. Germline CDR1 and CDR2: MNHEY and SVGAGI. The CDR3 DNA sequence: TGTGCCAGCAGCAGACTAGCGGGGGGAGACGAGCAGTACTTC. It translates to CASSRLAGGDEQYF.

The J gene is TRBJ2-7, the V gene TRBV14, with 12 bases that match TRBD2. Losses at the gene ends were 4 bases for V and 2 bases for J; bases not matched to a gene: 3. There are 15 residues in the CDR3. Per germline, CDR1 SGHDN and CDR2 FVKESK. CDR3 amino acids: CASSPWTSGTYEQYF. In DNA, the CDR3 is TGTGCCAGCAGCCCGTGGACTAGCGGGACCTACGAGCAGTACTTC.

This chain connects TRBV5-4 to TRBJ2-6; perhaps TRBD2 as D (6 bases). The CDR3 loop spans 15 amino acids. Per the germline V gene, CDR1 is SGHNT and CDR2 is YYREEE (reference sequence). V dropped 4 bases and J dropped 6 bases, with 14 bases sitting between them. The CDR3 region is CASSRQGLEANVLTF. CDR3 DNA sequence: TGTGCCAGCAGCCGTCAGGGACTCGAGGCCAACGTCCTGACTTTC.

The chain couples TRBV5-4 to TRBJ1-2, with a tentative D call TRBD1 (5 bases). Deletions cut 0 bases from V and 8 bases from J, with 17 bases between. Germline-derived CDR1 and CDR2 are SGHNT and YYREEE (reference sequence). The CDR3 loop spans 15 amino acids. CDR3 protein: CASSLVQGVSEGYTF. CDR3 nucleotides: TGTGCCAGCAGCTTGGTTCAGGGTGTCTCAGAAGGCTACACCTTC.

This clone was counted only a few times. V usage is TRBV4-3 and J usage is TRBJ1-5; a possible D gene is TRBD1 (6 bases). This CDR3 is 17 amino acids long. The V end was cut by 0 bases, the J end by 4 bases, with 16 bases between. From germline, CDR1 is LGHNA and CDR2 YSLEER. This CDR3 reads CASSQDLGYRENQPQHF. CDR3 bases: TGCGCCAGCAGCCAAGATCTGGGTTACAGGGAGAATCAGCCCCAGCATTTT.

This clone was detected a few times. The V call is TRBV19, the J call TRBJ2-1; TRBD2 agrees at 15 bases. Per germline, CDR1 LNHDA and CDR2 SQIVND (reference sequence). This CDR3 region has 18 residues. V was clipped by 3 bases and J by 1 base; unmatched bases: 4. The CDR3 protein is CASSMWTSGGASYNEQFF. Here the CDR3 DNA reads TGTGCCAGTAGTATGTGGACTAGCGGGGGGGCGTCCTACAATGAGCAGTTCTTC.

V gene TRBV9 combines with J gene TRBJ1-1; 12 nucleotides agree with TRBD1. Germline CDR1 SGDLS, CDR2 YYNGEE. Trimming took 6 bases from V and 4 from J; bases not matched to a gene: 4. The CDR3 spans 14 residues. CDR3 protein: CASTRDRGLTEAFF. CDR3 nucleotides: TGTGCCAGCACCCGGGACAGGGGGCTCACTGAAGCTTTCTTT. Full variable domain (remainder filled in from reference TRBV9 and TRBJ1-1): DSGVTQTPKHLITATGQRVTLRCSPRSGDLSVYWYQQSLDQGLQFLIQYYNGEERAKGNILERFSAQQFPDLHSELNLSSLELGDSALYFCASTRDRGLTEAFFGQGTRLTVV.